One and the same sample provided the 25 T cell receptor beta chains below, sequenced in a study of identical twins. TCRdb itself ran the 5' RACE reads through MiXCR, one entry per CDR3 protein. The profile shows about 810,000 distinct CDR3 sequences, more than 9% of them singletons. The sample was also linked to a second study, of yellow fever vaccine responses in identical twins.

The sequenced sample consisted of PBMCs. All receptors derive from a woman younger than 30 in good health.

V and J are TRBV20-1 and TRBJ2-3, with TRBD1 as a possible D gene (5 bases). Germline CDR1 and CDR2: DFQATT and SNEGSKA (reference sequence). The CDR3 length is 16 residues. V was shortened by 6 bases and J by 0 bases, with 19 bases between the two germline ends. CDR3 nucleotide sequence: TGCAGTGCCGTCATTTTTAACAGGTTTAGCACAGATACGCAGTATTTT. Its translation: CSAVIFNRFSTDTQYF.

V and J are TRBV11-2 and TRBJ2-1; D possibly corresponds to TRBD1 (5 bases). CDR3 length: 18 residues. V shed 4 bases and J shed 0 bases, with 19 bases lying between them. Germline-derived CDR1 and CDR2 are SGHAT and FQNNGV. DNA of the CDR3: TGTGCCAGCAGCTCCGAGTTCCAGGGCCTTCTCTCCTACAATGAGCAGTTCTTC. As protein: CASSSEFQGLLSYNEQFF.

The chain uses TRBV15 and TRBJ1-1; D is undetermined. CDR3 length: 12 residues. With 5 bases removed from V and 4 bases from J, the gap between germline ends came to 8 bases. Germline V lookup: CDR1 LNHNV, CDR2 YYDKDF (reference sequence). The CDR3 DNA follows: TGTGCCACCAGCCCGGGGAGCACTGAAGCTTTCTTT. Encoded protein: CATSPGSTEAFF.

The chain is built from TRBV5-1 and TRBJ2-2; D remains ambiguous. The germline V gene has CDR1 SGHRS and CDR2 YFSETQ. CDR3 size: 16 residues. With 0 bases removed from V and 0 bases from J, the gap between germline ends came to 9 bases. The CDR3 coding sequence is TGCGCCAGCAGCTTGGCCGGTTTACCGAACACCGGGGAGCTGTTTTTT. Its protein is CASSLAGLPNTGELFF.

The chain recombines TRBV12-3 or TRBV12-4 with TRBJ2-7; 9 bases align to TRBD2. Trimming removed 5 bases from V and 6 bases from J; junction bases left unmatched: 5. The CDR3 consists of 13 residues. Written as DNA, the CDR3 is TGTGCCAGCAGTGAGGGACTAGCAGTCGAGCAGTACTTC. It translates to CASSEGLAVEQYF.

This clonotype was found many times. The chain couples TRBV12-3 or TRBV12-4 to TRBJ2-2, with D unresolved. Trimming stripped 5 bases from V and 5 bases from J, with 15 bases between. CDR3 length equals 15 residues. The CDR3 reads CASSGNRYVTGELFF. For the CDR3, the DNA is TGTGCCAGCAGTGGGAACCGCTACGTTACCGGGGAGCTGTTTTTT.

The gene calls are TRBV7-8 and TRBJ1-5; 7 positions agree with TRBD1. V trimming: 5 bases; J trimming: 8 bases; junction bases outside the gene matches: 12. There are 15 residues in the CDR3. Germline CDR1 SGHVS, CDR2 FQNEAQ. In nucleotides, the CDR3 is TGTGCCAGCAGCCCAGACAGGGCGGGAATAAAGCCCCAGCATTTT. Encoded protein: CASSPDRAGIKPQHF.

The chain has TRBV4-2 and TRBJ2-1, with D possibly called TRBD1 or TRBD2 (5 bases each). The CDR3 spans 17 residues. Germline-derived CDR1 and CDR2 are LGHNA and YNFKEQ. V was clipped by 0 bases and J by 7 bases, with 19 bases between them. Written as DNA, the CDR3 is TGTGCCAGCAGCCAAGATTCAGGGACCCCTGGGGGAAATGAGCAGTTCTTC. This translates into CASSQDSGTPGGNEQFF.

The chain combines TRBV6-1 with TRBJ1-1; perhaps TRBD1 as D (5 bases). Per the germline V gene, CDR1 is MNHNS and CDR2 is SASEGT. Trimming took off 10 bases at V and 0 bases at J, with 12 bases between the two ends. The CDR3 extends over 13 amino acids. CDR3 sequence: CATLTVLNTEAFF. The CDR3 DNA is TGTGCCACATTGACAGTCTTGAACACTGAAGCTTTCTTT.

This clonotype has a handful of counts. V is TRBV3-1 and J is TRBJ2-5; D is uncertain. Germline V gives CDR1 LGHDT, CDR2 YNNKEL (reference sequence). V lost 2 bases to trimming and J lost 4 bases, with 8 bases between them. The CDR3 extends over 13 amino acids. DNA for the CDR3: TGTGCCAGCAGCCAATTCGTGTCAGAGACCCAGTACTTC. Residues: CASSQFVSETQYF.

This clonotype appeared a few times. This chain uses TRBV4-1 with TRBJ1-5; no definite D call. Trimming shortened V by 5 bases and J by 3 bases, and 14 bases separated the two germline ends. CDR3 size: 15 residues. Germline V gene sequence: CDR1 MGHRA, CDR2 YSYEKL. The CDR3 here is CASSYFQDLNQPQHF. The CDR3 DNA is TGCGCCAGCAGCTACTTCCAGGATCTCAATCAGCCCCAGCATTTT.

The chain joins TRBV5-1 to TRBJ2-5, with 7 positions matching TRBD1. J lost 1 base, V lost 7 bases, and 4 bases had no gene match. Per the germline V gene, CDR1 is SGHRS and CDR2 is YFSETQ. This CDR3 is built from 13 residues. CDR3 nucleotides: TGCGCCAGCTGGGGACAGATCCAAGAGACCCAGTACTTC. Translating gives CASWGQIQETQYF.

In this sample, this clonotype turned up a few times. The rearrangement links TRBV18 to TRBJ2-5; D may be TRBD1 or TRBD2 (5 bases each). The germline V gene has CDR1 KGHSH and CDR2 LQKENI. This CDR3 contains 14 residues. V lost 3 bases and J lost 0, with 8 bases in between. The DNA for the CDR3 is TGTGCCAGCTCACCGTGGGACGACCAAGAGACCCAGTACTTC. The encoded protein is CASSPWDDQETQYF.

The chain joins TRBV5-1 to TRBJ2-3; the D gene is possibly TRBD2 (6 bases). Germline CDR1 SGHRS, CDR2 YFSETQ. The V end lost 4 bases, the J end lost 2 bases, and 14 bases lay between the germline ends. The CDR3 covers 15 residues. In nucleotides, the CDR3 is TGCGCCAGCAGCATGGGGTGGAGGGTCACAGATACGCAGTATTTT. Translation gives CASSMGWRVTDTQYF.

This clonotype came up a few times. The DNA of the CDR3 is TGTGCCAGCAGCCCCCAGGCGGGGGGCCTGACCGGGGAGCTGTTTTTT. Translation: CASSPQAGGLTGELFF. V gene TRBV11-3 combines with J gene TRBJ2-2; 8 nucleotides match TRBD2. Trimming at V came to 5 bases and at J to 5 bases, leaving 10 bases not matched to a gene. CDR1 and CDR2 (germline): SGHNT, YENEEA. The CDR3 runs 16 residues.

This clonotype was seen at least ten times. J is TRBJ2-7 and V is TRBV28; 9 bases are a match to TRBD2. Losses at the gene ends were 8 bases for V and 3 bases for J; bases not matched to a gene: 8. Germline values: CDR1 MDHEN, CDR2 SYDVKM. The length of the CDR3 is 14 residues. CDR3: CASSLGSGSYEQYF. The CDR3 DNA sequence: TGTGCCAGCTCCCTTGGTAGCGGGAGCTACGAGCAGTACTTC.

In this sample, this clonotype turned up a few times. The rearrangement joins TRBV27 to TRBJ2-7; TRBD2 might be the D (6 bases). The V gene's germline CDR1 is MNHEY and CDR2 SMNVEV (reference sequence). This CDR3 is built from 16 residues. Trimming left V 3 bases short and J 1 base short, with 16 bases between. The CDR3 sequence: CASSLGLPGISYEQYF. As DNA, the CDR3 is TGTGCCAGCAGTTTGGGACTCCCAGGGATATCCTACGAGCAGTACTTC.

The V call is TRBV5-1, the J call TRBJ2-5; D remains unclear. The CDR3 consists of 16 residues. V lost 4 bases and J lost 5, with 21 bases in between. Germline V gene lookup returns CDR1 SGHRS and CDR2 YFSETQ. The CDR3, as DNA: TGCGCCAGCAGCCCCGATTTTAACTTTCCCGTGGAGACCCAGTACTTC. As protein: CASSPDFNFPVETQYF.

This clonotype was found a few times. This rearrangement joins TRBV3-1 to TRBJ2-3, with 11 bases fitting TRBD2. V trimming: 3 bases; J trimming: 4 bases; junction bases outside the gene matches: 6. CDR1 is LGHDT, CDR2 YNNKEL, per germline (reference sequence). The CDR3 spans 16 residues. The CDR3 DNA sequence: TGTGCCAGCAGCCACCAACCGGGACTAGCGGCAGATACGCAGTATTTT. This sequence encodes CASSHQPGLAADTQYF.

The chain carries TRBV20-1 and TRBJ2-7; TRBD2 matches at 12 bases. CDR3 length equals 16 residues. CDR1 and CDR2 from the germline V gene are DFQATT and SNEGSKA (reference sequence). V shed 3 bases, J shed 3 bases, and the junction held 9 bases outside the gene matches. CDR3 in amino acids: CSASPLASGRVYEQYF. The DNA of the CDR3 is TGCAGTGCTAGCCCCCTGGCTAGCGGGAGGGTCTACGAGCAGTACTTC.

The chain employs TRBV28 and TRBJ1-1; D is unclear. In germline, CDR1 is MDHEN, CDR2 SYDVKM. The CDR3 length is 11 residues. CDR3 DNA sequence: TGTGCACTATTCTTAGGGACTGAAGCTTTCTTT. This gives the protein CALFLGTEAFF.

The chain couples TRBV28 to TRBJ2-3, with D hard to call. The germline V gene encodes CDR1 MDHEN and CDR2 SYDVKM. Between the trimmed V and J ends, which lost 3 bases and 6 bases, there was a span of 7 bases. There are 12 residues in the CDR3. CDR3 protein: CASSFIGDTQYF. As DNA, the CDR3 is TGTGCCAGCAGTTTTATTGGTGATACGCAGTATTTT.

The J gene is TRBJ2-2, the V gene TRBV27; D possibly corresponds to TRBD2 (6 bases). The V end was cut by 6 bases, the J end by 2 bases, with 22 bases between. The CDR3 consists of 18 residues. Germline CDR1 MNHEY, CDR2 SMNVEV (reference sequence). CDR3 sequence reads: CASRFAGSGAGNTGELFF. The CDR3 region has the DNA TGTGCCAGCAGATTCGCGGGGTCGGGAGCGGGCAACACCGGGGAGCTGTTTTTT.

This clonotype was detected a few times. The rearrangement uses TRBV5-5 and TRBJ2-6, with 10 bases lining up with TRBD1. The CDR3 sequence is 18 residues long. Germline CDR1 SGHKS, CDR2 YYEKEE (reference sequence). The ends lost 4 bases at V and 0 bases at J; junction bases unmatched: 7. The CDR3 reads CASSATGTGASGANVLTF. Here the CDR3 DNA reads TGTGCCAGCAGCGCGACCGGGACAGGGGCCTCTGGGGCCAACGTCCTGACTTTC.

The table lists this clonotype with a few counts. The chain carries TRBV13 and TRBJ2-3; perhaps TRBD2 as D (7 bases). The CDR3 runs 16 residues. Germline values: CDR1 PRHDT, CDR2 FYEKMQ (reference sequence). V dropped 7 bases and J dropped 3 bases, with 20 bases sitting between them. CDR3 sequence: CASTTESGGRTDTQYF. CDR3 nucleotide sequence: TGTGCCAGCACCACCGAATCGGGGGGCCGAACAGATACGCAGTATTTT.